This T cell receptor beta chain is drawn from a study of blood T cell repertoires in COVID-19. Study-level background: From the United States, Italy and Spain came samples of acute and convalescent COVID-19.

Per germline, CDR1 LGHDT and CDR2 YNNKEL (reference sequence). The CDR3 extends over 15 amino acids. Deletions cut 5 bases from V and 0 bases from J, with 10 bases between. Per the study methods: Reference gene primers were amplified, and this amplification served to estimate nucleated cell counts. Sequencing used immunoSEQ multiplex PCR; TCRdb keeps in-frame clones, though not all of them. V, J and clone size are taken as reported in that table, and D and trimming were inferred from the DNA itself. The sample has around 250,000 clones; around 86% are singletons. The chain links TRBV3-1 (or the pseudogene TRBV3-2) to TRBJ1-4; D is unresolved. The sequenced sample was PBMCs or T cells enriched from blood (not recorded which). This TCR derives from a woman aged 45-60 years who had recovered from COVID-19. The CDR3 DNA follows: TGTGCCAGCAGCTCCCGACGGGCAACTAATGAAAAACTGTTTTTT. As protein: CASSSRRATNEKLFF.